The sequence of this T cell receptor (beta chain) was determined in a study of blood T cells in healthy people across ages (dated by TCRdb to between 2014 and 2016). About the investigation overall: In model experiments, roughly one uniquely barcoded TCR beta cDNA molecule per two T cells was captured by template switching. The study measured age-related changes in TCR beta repertoire diversity using deep sequencing normalized with unique cDNA molecular identifiers. Donors were grouped into four age groups: young (average approximately 16 years), middle-aged (less than 40), aged (about 60) and long-lived (around 82). To avoid experimental bias, donors of different ages were randomly spread across the sequencing lanes. The study analyzed two additional independent replicas of 1 million unique cDNA reads from the same blood draw for two donors, one aged 18 to 30 and one aged 80 or older. General study outcomes and caveats: A strong correlation was found between observed TCR beta diversity and the percentage of naive T cells measured by flow cytometry. The CMV infection status of donors was not known, potentially confounding age-related changes in expanded clonotypes. Total diversity estimates from one million sequenced T cells were considered lower bounds and underestimates. Observed TCR beta diversity per million T cells fell roughly linearly with age, and a significant reduction was already apparent by age roughly 40. Compared with the aged group, the long-lived group had more naive CD4+ T cells, fewer expanded clones and increased TCR diversity, suggesting age selection. Bulk unsorted PBMC profiling prevented conclusive comparison of naive and antigen-experienced compartments.

The library was produced with 5' RACE. The reads were generated on an Illumina HiSeq 2500. The second PCR ran for roughly 7 to 11 cycles and used a J-beta primer mix along with a sample-barcoded 5' primer. Each TCR beta cDNA molecule received a unique molecular identifier from a template-switch 5' adaptor carrying 12 random nucleotides. Each sample yielded at least 2.5 million CDR3-containing paired-end reads. All of the RNA was converted into first-strand cDNA using the Mint cDNA synthesis kit, with a TRBC-specific oligonucleotide serving as the primer. All cDNA was treated with uracil-DNA glycosylase and then went through a first 18-cycle PCR with the universal primers M1SS and BC2_uni_R. On the authors' methods: For normalization, 1 million high-quality reads were randomly selected from each sample, with every read carrying a distinct molecular identifier. Reads with shared molecular identifiers were discarded instead of being binned into consensus sequences. MiTCR, with a Q25 quality threshold and the strictest error-elimination algorithm, was used for CDR3 identification, clonotype clustering and error correction. Lower-bound total TCR beta diversity was estimated with a nonparametric unseen species model using Euler transformation. The raw public data were reprocessed by TCRdb itself: fastp quality trimming at Q25, MiXCR clonotype calling, in-frame beta chains only. Rows with one shared CDR3 protein collapse into an entry with the most common genes and DNA. In this record, the V and J calls reflect TCRdb's handling and not the investigators' own analysis. Recorded for this sample are roughly 1,500,000 distinct CDR3 sequences; around 36% of them occurred a single time. The ten largest clones take up around 11% of the sample.

Taken from the germline V gene (reference sequence), the CDR1 and CDR2 loops are DFQATT and SNEGSKA. The CDR3 holds 16 amino acids from the cysteine to the phenylalanine. Kept here is only the CDR3 DNA, which spans 48 bases and is read in frame from base 1. Trimming removed 3 bases from V and 6 bases from J; the gene matches leave 11 bases unexplained. This clonotype was counted a few times. Its antigen remains unidentified. Within one base of it there is no much larger clone, and no base qualities were kept. Donors were 40 or so systemically healthy Caucasian individuals from Russia aged roughly 6 to 90 years. Ten milliliters of peripheral blood were drawn from each donor into EDTA-treated Vacutainer tubes. Ficoll-Paque density-gradient centrifugation was used to isolate PBMCs, with at least 6 million per sample. Total RNA was extracted from PBMCs with Trizol reagent, with at least 6 micrograms obtained per sample. For every donor, flow cytometry on a PBMC aliquot measured the percentage of naive CD45RAhigh/CD27high T cells.

The rearrangement combines TRBV20-1 with TRBJ2-3, with TRBD2 identical over 11 junction bases. The material sequenced was blood. This receptor was taken from a woman aged 25 to 39 in good health. The CDR3 reads as follows: CSASKNGLAGGDTQYF. DNA sequence: TGCAGTGCTAGTAAAAACGGACTAGCGGGTGGCGATACGCAGTATTTT.